One and the same sample provided the 27 T cell receptor beta chains below, sequenced in a study of cytomegalovirus exposure and HLA in healthy donors. PCR involved 60 Vbeta and 13 Jbeta primers. Measured with immunoSEQ multiplex PCR; TCRdb has only the in-frame clones, and not every one. Seen here are fewer than 350,000 clones, 70% to 90% observed once, and the top ten hold around 2.1%. What was sequenced was PBMCs. The receptors come from a woman between 18 and 30 years old in good health and CMV-seronegative.

The chain combines TRBV5-6 with TRBJ1-2; TRBD1 agrees at 9 bases. This CDR3 contains 14 residues. After removal of 3 bases from V and 7 bases from J, the junction contained 7 bases not matched to a gene. CDR1 and CDR2 (germline): SGHDT, YYEEEE. Written as DNA, the CDR3 is TGTGCCAGCAGCTCACAGGGGGCACAGGGTGGCTACACCTTC. As protein: CASSSQGAQGGYTF.

A single count supports this clone. The rearrangement joins TRBV7-2 to TRBJ2-7, with 8 bases fitting TRBD1. Germline V gene data show CDR1 as SGHTA and CDR2 as FQGNSA. V lost 1 base, J lost 5 bases, and 10 bases stayed unmatched. This CDR3 is built from 16 residues. CDR3 loop: CASSLEVVRGLNEQYF. In DNA, the CDR3 is TGTGCCAGCAGCTTAGAGGTGGTCAGGGGGCTCAACGAGCAGTACTTC.

The chain combines TRBV15 with TRBJ1-2; TRBD1 agrees at 7 bases. The length of the CDR3 is 16 residues. Trimming removed 0 bases from V and 4 bases from J; junction bases left unmatched: 8. The germline gives CDR1 LNHNV, CDR2 YYDKDF (reference sequence). CDR3 residues: CATSRETGLGFYGYTF. CDR3 nucleotides: TGTGCCACCAGCAGAGAGACAGGGTTGGGGTTCTATGGCTACACCTTC.

The chain joins TRBV11-2 to TRBJ1-2; D perhaps matches TRBD1 (6 bases). This CDR3 comprises 16 residues. The V end was cut by 0 bases, the J end by 0 bases, with 11 bases between. Germline CDR1 SGHAT, CDR2 FQNNGV. The CDR3 protein is CASSLDSYRANYGYTF. The CDR3 region has the DNA TGTGCCAGCAGCTTAGATTCATACAGGGCTAACTATGGCTACACCTTC.

CDR3: CASSEIRYSGNTIYF. The CDR3 DNA follows: TGTGCCAGCAGTGAAATCAGGTACTCTGGAAACACCATATATTTT. The chain recombines TRBV6-1 with TRBJ1-3; D ambiguous. Germline CDR1 MNHNS, CDR2 SASEGT. This CDR3 has 15 residues. Trimming removed 2 bases at V and 0 bases at J, with 8 bases between.

The chain links TRBV11-2 to TRBJ2-1, with TRBD2 matching over 8 bases. Germline V gene data show CDR1 as SGHAT and CDR2 as FQNNGV. This CDR3 contains 15 residues. J was trimmed by 4 bases and V by 1 base; bases with no gene match: 3. The CDR3 nucleotides read TGTGCCAGCAGCTTAGCACTAGCGGATTACAATGAGCAGTTCTTC. It is translated as CASSLALADYNEQFF.

CDR3 coding DNA: TGTGCCAGCAGCTTCTTAATCCTCTCCTACAATGAGCAGTTCTTC. This encodes CASSFLILSYNEQFF. The chain combines TRBV7-8 with TRBJ2-1; D unresolved. V was clipped by 3 bases and J by 0 bases, with 9 bases between them. This CDR3 is built from 15 residues. Germline values: CDR1 SGHVS, CDR2 FQNEAQ.

The V and J genes are TRBV6-5 and TRBJ2-3; D is uncertain. The length of the CDR3 is 15 residues. Per germline, CDR1 MNHEY and CDR2 SVGAGI. V was cut by 4 bases and J by 6 bases, with 17 bases left in between. Written as DNA, the CDR3 is TGTGCCAGCAGTTCAACCCTAACCGCTACCGATACGCAGTATTTT. This encodes CASSSTLTATDTQYF.

The sample holds one count of this clone. The V and J genes are TRBV15 and TRBJ1-1; 7 bases agree with TRBD1. Germline CDR1 and CDR2: LNHNV and YYDKDF (reference sequence). The trim removed 5 bases at V and 0 bases at J, leaving 3 bases unmatched. The CDR3 runs 14 residues. CDR3 sequence: CATSPDRVNTEAFF. CDR3 nucleotide sequence: TGTGCCACCAGCCCCGACAGGGTGAACACTGAAGCTTTCTTT.

The sample holds one count of this clone. The V gene is TRBV19, the J gene TRBJ1-3; D ambiguous. The CDR3 is made up of 14 amino acids. Trimming shortened V by 5 bases and J by 0 bases, and 8 bases separated the two germline ends. Germline CDR1 is LNHDA and CDR2 is SQIVND (reference sequence). The CDR3 coding sequence is TGTGCCAGTAGTTTGACTTTCTCTGGAAACACCATATATTTT. It encodes CASSLTFSGNTIYF.

The V gene is TRBV29-1, the J gene TRBJ1-4, with 9 nucleotides matching TRBD1. Trimming removed 2 bases from V and 6 bases from J; junction bases left unmatched: 1. The CDR3 spans 13 residues. From germline, CDR1 is SQVTM and CDR2 ANQGSEA. CDR3 bases: TGCAGCGTTGAAAGGGACAGGGATGAAAAACTGTTTTTT. It is translated as CSVERDRDEKLFF.

The gene calls are TRBV5-1 and TRBJ1-1; no definite D call. In germline, CDR1 is SGHRS, CDR2 YFSETQ. The V end lost 0 bases, the J end lost 8 bases, and 14 bases lay between the germline ends. The CDR3 covers 14 residues. The CDR3 protein is CASSLALGRPEAFF. For the CDR3, the DNA is TGCGCCAGCAGCTTGGCCCTGGGCAGGCCGGAAGCTTTCTTT. Full variable domain (missing parts from reference TRBV5-1 and TRBJ1-1): KAGVTQTPRYLIKTRGQQVTLSCSPISGHRSVSWYQQTPGQGLQFLFEYFSETQRNKGNFPGRFSGRQFSNSRSEMNVSTLELGDSALYLCASSLALGRPEAFFGQGTRLTVV.

This chain links TRBV6-5 with TRBJ2-7; possible D gene TRBD1, 6 bases. From germline, CDR1 is MNHEY and CDR2 SVGAGI. CDR3 size: 14 residues. Between the trimmed V and J ends, which lost 0 bases and 2 bases, there was a span of 8 bases. The CDR3: CASSYSRTAYEQYF. As DNA, the CDR3 is TGTGCCAGCAGTTACTCGAGGACAGCCTACGAGCAGTACTTC.

This clone has just one count. This chain links TRBV5-1 with TRBJ2-3; possible D gene TRBD2, 5 bases. The ends were cut back, 2 bases at V and 4 bases at J, with 17 bases in the middle. Per germline, CDR1 SGHRS and CDR2 YFSETQ. The CDR3 loop spans 16 amino acids. CDR3 coding DNA: TGCGCCAGCAGCTTCCGTTTACGGGATGTTTCAGATACGCAGTATTTT. It is translated as CASSFRLRDVSDTQYF. The variable domain in full, completed from reference TRBV5-1 and TRBJ2-3, reads KAGVTQTPRYLIKTRGQQVTLSCSPISGHRSVSWYQQTPGQGLQFLFEYFSETQRNKGNFPGRFSGRQFSNSRSEMNVSTLELGDSALYLCASSFRLRDVSDTQYFGPGTRLTVL.

This rearrangement joins TRBV7-6 to TRBJ2-5, with D possibly being TRBD2 (6 bases). Germline CDR1 reads SGHVS; CDR2 reads FNYEAQ. Trimming shortened V by 7 bases and J by 2 bases, and 11 bases separated the two germline ends. The CDR3 covers 13 residues. CDR3: CASTGLPQETQYF. The CDR3 region has the DNA TGTGCCAGCACCGGACTACCTCAAGAGACCCAGTACTTC.

This clone came up once. The chain couples TRBV28 to TRBJ2-3; D might be TRBD1 (5 bases). The length of the CDR3 is 14 residues. V gave up 5 bases and J gave up 2 bases, with 11 bases separating them. Looked up from germline, CDR1 is MDHEN and CDR2 is SYDVKM. The chain's CDR3 is CASSLLDNTDTQYF. The CDR3 region has the DNA TGTGCCAGCAGTCTGCTGGACAACACAGATACGCAGTATTTT.

This clone was seen once. The chain joins TRBV5-4 to TRBJ1-2, with D possibly being TRBD1 (6 bases). The V end lost 4 bases, the J end lost 2 bases, and 15 bases lay between the germline ends. The CDR3 loop spans 15 amino acids. CDR1 and CDR2 from the germline V gene are SGHNT and YYREEE (reference sequence). The chain's CDR3 is CASSPGGGGNYGYTF. The CDR3 DNA follows: TGTGCCAGCAGCCCCGGGGGCGGGGGCAACTATGGCTACACCTTC.

V is TRBV5-1 and J is TRBJ2-1, with 7 positions matching TRBD2. The length of the CDR3 is 15 residues. V was pared by 4 bases and J by 2 bases, with 6 bases of the junction left unmatched. Looked up from germline, CDR1 is SGHRS and CDR2 is YFSETQ. CDR3: CASSPLLAPYNEQFF. The CDR3 DNA is TGCGCCAGCAGCCCTTTACTAGCGCCCTACAATGAGCAGTTCTTC.

In this sample, this clone turned up once. One end of the junction fails to match germline, which may point to a read error. The rearrangement links TRBV7-9 to TRBJ2-7, with TRBD1 identical over 11 bases. Germline V gives CDR1 SEHNR, CDR2 FQNEAQ (reference sequence). This CDR3 comprises 16 residues. The CDR3 protein is CSSSPLGQGGDYEQYF. DNA of the CDR3: TGTTCCAGCAGCCCGCTGGGACAGGGGGGGGACTACGAGCAGTACTTC. Complete variable domain (other parts from reference TRBV7-9 and TRBJ2-7): DTGVSQNPRHKITKRGQNVTFRCDPISEHNRLYWYRQTLGQGPEFLTYFQNEAQLEKSRLLSDRFSAERPKGSFSTLEIQRTEQGDSAMYLCSSSPLGQGGDYEQYFGPGTRLTVT.

CDR3 amino acids: CASGPPGDPTYNEQFF. In DNA form, the CDR3 reads TGTGCTAGTGGTCCGCCGGGAGACCCCACCTACAATGAGCAGTTCTTC. V is TRBV12-5 and J is TRBJ2-1; D may be TRBD2 (6 bases). The CDR3 consists of 16 residues. With 5 bases removed from V and 2 bases from J, the gap between germline ends came to 16 bases. Germline V gene sequence: CDR1 LGHNT, CDR2 FRNRAP. The full variable domain, with the rest looked up from reference TRBV12-5 and TRBJ2-1, is DARVTQTPRHKVTEMGQEVTMRCQPILGHNTVFWYRQTMMQGLELLAYFRNRAPLDDSGMPKDRFSAEMPDATLATLKIQPSEPRDSAVYFCASGPPGDPTYNEQFFGPGTRLTVL.

The V and J genes are TRBV27 and TRBJ1-2; no clear D. The CDR3 totals 13 residues. CDR1 is MNHEY, CDR2 SMNVEV, per germline (reference sequence). The ends were cut back, 1 base at V and 8 bases at J, with 11 bases in the middle. The CDR3 DNA sequence: TGTGCCAGCAGTTTATACCCCTATTGGGGCTACACCTTC. This encodes CASSLYPYWGYTF.

About this clone: At one end, the junction sequence differs from germline, possibly due to a read error. DNA for the CDR3: TGTTCCAGCAGCTTTGTATGGACAGACGGATATGGCTACACCTTC. Its translation: CSSSFVWTDGYGYTF. J is TRBJ1-2 and V is TRBV7-9, with a weak D call TRBD1 (6 bases). The CDR3 is 15 amino acids. CDR1 SEHNR and CDR2 FQNEAQ come from the germline V gene (reference sequence).

The chain employs TRBV6-5 and TRBJ2-1; TRBD2 agrees at 14 bases. The length of the CDR3 is 15 residues. V dropped 6 bases and J dropped 5; count of bases not matched to a gene: 3. Germline-derived CDR1 and CDR2 are MNHEY and SVGAGI. This CDR3 reads CASRSGLAGDNEQFF. The CDR3 DNA is TGTGCCAGCAGATCGGGACTAGCGGGGGACAATGAGCAGTTCTTC.

This clone was observed once. This chain connects TRBV5-6 to TRBJ1-2, with 7 bases lining up with TRBD1. The CDR3 is 13 amino acids. V gave up 4 bases and J gave up 4 bases; unmatched junction bases: 4. The germline gives CDR1 SGHDT, CDR2 YYEEEE. Here the CDR3 reads CASSAGGSYGYTF. CDR3 coding DNA: TGTGCCAGCAGCGCAGGGGGGAGCTATGGCTACACCTTC.

The chain is built from TRBV15 and TRBJ2-5; D is possibly TRBD1 (5 bases). CDR1 is LNHNV and CDR2 is YYDKDF in the germline V gene (reference sequence). Trimming removed 0 bases at V and 5 bases at J, with 13 bases between. The CDR3 is made up of 15 amino acids. The CDR3 region has the DNA TGTGCCACCAGCAGAGAGATAGGGGCGTGGGAGACCCAGTACTTC. It specifies CATSREIGAWETQYF.

The V gene is TRBV7-9, the J gene TRBJ2-7; maybe TRBD2 (6 bases). V was trimmed by 5 bases and J by 5 bases, leaving 19 bases between them. Germline CDR1 and CDR2: SEHNR and FQNEAQ (reference sequence). The CDR3 consists of 15 residues. Here the CDR3 DNA reads TGTGCCAGCAGCGGTGGATGGTCAGGAGGGCACGAGCAGTACTTC. Protein sequence: CASSGGWSGGHEQYF.

V gene TRBV5-1 combines with J gene TRBJ1-2; TRBD1 matches 7 bases. Germline-derived CDR1 and CDR2 are SGHRS and YFSETQ. CDR3 length: 12 amino acids. With V trimmed by 2 bases and J by 8 bases, 3 bases remained unmatched. For the CDR3, the DNA is TGCGCCAGCAGCTTAGCAGGGGGAGGCTACACCTTC. This gives the protein CASSLAGGGYTF.